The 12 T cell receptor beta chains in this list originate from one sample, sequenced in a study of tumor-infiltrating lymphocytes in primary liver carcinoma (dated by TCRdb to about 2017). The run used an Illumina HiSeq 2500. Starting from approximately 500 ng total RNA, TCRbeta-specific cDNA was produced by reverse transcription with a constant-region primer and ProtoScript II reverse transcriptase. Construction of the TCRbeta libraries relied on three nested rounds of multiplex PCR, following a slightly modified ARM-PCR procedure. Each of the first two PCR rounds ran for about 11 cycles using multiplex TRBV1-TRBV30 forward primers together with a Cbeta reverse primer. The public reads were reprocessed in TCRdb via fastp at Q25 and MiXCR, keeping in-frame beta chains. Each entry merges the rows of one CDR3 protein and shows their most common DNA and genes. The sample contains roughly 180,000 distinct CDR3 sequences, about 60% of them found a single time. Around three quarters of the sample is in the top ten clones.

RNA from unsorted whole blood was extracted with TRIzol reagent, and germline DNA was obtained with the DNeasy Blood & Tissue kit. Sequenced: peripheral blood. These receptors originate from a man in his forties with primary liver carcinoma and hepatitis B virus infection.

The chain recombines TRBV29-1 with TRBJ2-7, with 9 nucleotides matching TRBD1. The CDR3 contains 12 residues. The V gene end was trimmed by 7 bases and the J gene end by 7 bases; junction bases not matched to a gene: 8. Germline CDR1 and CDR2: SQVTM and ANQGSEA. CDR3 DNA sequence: TGCAGCGCCGAGGGACAGGGAATGGAGCAGTACTTC. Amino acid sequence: CSAEGQGMEQYF.

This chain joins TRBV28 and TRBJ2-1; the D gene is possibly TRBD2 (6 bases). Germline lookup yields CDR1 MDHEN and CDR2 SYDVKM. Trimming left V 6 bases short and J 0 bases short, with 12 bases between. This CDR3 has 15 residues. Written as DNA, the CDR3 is TGTGCCAGCAGCGGGGACTCTCCCTCCTACAATGAGCAGTTCTTC. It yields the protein CASSGDSPSYNEQFF.

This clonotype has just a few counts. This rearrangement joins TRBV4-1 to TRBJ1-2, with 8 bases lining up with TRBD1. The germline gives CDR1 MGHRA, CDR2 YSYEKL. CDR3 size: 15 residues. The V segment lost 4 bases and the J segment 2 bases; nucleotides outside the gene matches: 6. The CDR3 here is CASSRTGNVNYGYTF. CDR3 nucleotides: TGCGCCAGCAGCCGGACAGGGAACGTCAACTATGGCTACACCTTC.

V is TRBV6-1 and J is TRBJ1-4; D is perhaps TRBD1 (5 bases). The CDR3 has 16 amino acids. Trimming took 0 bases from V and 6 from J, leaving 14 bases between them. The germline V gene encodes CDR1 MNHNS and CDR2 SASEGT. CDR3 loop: CASSEACEGMDEKLFF. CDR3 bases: TGTGCCAGCAGTGAAGCATGTGAGGGGATGGATGAAAAACTGTTTTTT.

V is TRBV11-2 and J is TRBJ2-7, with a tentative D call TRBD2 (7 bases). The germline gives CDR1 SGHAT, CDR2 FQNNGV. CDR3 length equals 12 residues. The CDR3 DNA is TGTGTCGACAGCTTAGGGGGGGACGAGCAGTACTTC. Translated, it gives CVDSLGGDEQYF.

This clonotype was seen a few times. This CDR3 is CASSSPNTGDPQETQYF. CDR3 DNA sequence: TGTGCCAGCAGTTCCCCGAATACAGGTGACCCCCAAGAGACCCAGTACTTC. The J gene is TRBJ2-5, the V gene TRBV12-3 or TRBV12-4, with D tentatively TRBD1 (5 bases). Trimming pared 4 bases from V and 1 base from J, leaving 19 bases between. The CDR3 totals 17 residues.

This chain's CDR3 is CAWAKGSYNEQFF. The CDR3 DNA follows: TGTGCCTGGGCGAAAGGCTCCTACAATGAGCAGTTCTTC. The chain uses TRBV30 and TRBJ2-1; D not resolved. CDR1 and CDR2 from the germline V gene are GTSNPN and SVGIG (reference sequence). The CDR3 runs 13 residues. V lost 5 bases, J lost 0 bases, and 8 bases lay in between.

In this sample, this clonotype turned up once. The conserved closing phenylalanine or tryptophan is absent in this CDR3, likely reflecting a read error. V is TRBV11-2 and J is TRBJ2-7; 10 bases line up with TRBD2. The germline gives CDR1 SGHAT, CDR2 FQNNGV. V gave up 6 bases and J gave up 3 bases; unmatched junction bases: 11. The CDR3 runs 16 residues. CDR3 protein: CASRLTEVAGGYEQYL. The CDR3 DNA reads TGTGCCAGCAGATTGACCGAGGTAGCGGGAGGCTACGAGCAGTACTTA.

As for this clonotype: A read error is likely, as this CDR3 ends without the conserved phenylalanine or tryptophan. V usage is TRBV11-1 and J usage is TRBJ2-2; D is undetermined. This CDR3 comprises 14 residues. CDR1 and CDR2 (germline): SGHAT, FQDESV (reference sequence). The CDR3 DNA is TGTACCAGCAGTCCCCACCCAGGCACCGGGGAGCTGTTTTAT. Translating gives CTSSPHPGTGELFY.

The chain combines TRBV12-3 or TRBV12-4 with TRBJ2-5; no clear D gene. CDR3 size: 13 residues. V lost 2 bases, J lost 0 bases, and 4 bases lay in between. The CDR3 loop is CASSLQDQETQYF. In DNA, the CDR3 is TGTGCCAGCAGTTTACAGGACCAAGAGACCCAGTACTTC.

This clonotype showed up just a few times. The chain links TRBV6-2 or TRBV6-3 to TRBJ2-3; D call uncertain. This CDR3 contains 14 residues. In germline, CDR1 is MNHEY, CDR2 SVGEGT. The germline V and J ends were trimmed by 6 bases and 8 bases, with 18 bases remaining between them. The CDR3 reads CASSQDGPGGTQYF. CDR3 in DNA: TGTGCCAGCAGCCAAGACGGACCTGGCGGTACGCAGTATTTT.

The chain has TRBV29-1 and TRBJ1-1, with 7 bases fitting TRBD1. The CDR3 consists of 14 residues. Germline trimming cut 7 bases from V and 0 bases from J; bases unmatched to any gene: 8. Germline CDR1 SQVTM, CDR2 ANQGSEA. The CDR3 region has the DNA TGCAGCGCCGAGGAGGGGGCCATGAACACTGAAGCTTTCTTT. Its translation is CSAEEGAMNTEAFF.